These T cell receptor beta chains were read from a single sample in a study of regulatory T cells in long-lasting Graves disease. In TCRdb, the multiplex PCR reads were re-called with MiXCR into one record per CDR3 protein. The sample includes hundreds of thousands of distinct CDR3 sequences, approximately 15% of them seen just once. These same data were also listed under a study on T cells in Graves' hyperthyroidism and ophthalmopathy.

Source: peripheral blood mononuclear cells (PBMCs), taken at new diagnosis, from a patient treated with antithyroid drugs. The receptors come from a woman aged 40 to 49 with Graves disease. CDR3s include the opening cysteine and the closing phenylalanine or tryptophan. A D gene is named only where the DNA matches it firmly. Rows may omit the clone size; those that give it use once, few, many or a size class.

TGTGCCAGCAGTTTATCCGGTAAAGAGACCCAGTACTTC	CASSLSGKETQYF	TRBJ2-5	-	TRBV11-3	many
TGTGCCACCAGCCGGGACTCACTCAATGAGCAGTTCTTC	CATSRDSLNEQFF	TRBJ2-1	-	TRBV15	few
TGTGCCAGCAGCCGTAGGACAGGGGACCGTTGGAGGCAGTACTTC	CASSRRTGDRWRQYF	TRBJ2-7	TRBD1	TRBV6-1	few
TGTGCCAGCAGTAGGGCCATCTTAGGAGATGGCTACACCTTC	CASSRAILGDGYTF	TRBJ1-2	-	TRBV12-3/TRBV12-4	many
TGTGCCAGCAGTTTGACACCGGCGAAGGATGGCTACACCTTC	CASSLTPAKDGYTF	TRBJ1-2	-	TRBV12-3/TRBV12-4	-
TGTGCCAGTACTCGACTAGCGGGAGGCCGACCCTACAATGAGCAGTTCTTC	CASTRLAGGRPYNEQFF	TRBJ2-1	TRBD2	TRBV19	many
TGTGCCAGCAGTTCCACAGTCATGAACACTGAAGCTTTCTTT	CASSSTVMNTEAFF	TRBJ1-1	-	TRBV12-3/TRBV12-4	many
TGTGCCAGCAGACACGACAGGGGTAGGGGGGAACCTCTATCTGGGGCCAACGTCCTGACTTTC	CASRHDRGRGEPLSGANVLTF	TRBJ2-6	TRBD1	TRBV11-2	-
TGCAGTGCTAGAGATCCCCTCAGGGAAAGCTCCTACAATGAGCAGTTCTTC	CSARDPLRESSYNEQFF	TRBJ2-1	-	TRBV20-1	-
TGTGCCAGCACTCCACCGGGGGACAGGGTAGCGAGTAATCAGCCCCAGCATTTT	CASTPPGDRVASNQPQHF	TRBJ1-5	TRBD1	TRBV28	-
TGTGCCAGCAGTTCTCTCAGTTACAATGAGCAGTTCTTC	CASSSLSYNEQFF	TRBJ2-1	-	TRBV7-9	many
TGTGCCAGCAGCATTTCGACAGGGAGGAACTATGGCTACACCTTC	CASSISTGRNYGYTF	TRBJ1-2	TRBD1	TRBV9	-
TGTGCCAGCAGTCCCTATTATGGGTCCGGCTCAGATACGCAGTATTTT	CASSPYYGSGSDTQYF	TRBJ2-3	-	TRBV28	many
TGCAGTGCTAGTTCCGGACAGGGGGCATACTACGAGCAGTACTTC	CSASSGQGAYYEQYF	TRBJ2-7	TRBD1	TRBV20-1	many
TGTGCCAGCAGCCAGCTAGCGGGAGTAACAGATACGCAGTATTTT	CASSQLAGVTDTQYF	TRBJ2-3	TRBD2	TRBV7-2	many
TGTGCCAGCAGCTTGGCCGTATACTCCTACGAGCAGTACTTC	CASSLAVYSYEQYF	TRBJ2-7	-	TRBV5-5	few
TGTGCCAGCAGCCCACCGGGTGAGAATTCACCCCTCCACTTT	CASSPPGENSPLHF	TRBJ1-6	-	TRBV5-4	few
TGTGCCAGCAGCCGGACAGGTTTAAACTACGAGCAGTACTTC	CASSRTGLNYEQYF	TRBJ2-7	TRBD1	TRBV11-2	-
TGTGCCAGCAGCTTAGATCGTGGCTCCTACGAGCAGTACTTC	CASSLDRGSYEQYF	TRBJ2-7	-	TRBV11-2	many
TGTGCCAGCAGCGCCGGGACCCCGCCCTACGAGCAGTACTTC	CASSAGTPPYEQYF	TRBJ2-7	-	TRBV7-9	once
TGTGCCAGCAGTGAGGAGGGAAACACTGAAGCTTTCTTT	CASSEEGNTEAFF	TRBJ1-1	-	TRBV2	few
TGCGCCAGCAGACCCAATAGCGGGAGTTTCTACAATGAGCAGTTCTTC	CASRPNSGSFYNEQFF	TRBJ2-1	TRBD2	TRBV4-1	few
TGCAGTGCTATGGGGGGAGTAATTCGTAACAATGAGCAGTTCTTC	CSAMGGVIRNNEQFF	TRBJ2-1	-	TRBV20-1	few
TGCAGTGCTAGAGATCGTTGGGCTAGCGGGAGGGCCTCCGAGCAGTACTTC	CSARDRWASGRASEQYF	TRBJ2-7	TRBD2	TRBV20-1	-
TGCAGTGCTAGAGACAGCGGGACAGGGGGCCGGACTGAAGCTTTCTTT	CSARDSGTGGRTEAFF	TRBJ1-1	TRBD1	TRBV20-1	many